This TCR beta chain is drawn from a study of vaccination and CD4 T cells after COVID-19. Study in general: Stimuli were overlapping spike peptide pools of SARS-CoV-2 and three common cold coronaviruses (HCoV-NL63, HCoV-OC43, HCoV-229E).

Researchers used the Oncomine TCR Beta short-read assay to sequence DNA from cultured CD4+ T cells. It was from cultured CD4+ T cells that genomic DNA was extracted. TCRdb passed the PCR reads through MiXCR, listing each CDR3 protein once. The table lists under 20,000 distinct CDR3 sequences, about 42% of them singletons. As to treatment: roughly 10-day PBMC culture with coronavirus spike peptide pools or control peptides (ViraFEST assay). Medium was half-exchanged with fresh IL-2 medium on days 3 and 7. A remark on this clonotype: What it recognizes is unknown.

This CDR3 region has 12 residues. V was shortened by 6 bases and J by 5 bases, with 10 bases between the two germline ends. CDR1 is LNHDA and CDR2 is SQIVND in the germline V gene (reference sequence). The specimen was CD4+ T cells from blood, cultured in vitro, collected before SARS-CoV-2 vaccination. The sequence derives from a human donor who received a COVID-19 vaccine. The chain couples TRBV19 to TRBJ1-2, with D possibly TRBD1 on 5 matching bases. CDR3 amino acids: CASRNTGYGYTF. CDR3 in DNA: TGTGCCAGTAGGAACACAGGTTATGGCTACACCTTC.